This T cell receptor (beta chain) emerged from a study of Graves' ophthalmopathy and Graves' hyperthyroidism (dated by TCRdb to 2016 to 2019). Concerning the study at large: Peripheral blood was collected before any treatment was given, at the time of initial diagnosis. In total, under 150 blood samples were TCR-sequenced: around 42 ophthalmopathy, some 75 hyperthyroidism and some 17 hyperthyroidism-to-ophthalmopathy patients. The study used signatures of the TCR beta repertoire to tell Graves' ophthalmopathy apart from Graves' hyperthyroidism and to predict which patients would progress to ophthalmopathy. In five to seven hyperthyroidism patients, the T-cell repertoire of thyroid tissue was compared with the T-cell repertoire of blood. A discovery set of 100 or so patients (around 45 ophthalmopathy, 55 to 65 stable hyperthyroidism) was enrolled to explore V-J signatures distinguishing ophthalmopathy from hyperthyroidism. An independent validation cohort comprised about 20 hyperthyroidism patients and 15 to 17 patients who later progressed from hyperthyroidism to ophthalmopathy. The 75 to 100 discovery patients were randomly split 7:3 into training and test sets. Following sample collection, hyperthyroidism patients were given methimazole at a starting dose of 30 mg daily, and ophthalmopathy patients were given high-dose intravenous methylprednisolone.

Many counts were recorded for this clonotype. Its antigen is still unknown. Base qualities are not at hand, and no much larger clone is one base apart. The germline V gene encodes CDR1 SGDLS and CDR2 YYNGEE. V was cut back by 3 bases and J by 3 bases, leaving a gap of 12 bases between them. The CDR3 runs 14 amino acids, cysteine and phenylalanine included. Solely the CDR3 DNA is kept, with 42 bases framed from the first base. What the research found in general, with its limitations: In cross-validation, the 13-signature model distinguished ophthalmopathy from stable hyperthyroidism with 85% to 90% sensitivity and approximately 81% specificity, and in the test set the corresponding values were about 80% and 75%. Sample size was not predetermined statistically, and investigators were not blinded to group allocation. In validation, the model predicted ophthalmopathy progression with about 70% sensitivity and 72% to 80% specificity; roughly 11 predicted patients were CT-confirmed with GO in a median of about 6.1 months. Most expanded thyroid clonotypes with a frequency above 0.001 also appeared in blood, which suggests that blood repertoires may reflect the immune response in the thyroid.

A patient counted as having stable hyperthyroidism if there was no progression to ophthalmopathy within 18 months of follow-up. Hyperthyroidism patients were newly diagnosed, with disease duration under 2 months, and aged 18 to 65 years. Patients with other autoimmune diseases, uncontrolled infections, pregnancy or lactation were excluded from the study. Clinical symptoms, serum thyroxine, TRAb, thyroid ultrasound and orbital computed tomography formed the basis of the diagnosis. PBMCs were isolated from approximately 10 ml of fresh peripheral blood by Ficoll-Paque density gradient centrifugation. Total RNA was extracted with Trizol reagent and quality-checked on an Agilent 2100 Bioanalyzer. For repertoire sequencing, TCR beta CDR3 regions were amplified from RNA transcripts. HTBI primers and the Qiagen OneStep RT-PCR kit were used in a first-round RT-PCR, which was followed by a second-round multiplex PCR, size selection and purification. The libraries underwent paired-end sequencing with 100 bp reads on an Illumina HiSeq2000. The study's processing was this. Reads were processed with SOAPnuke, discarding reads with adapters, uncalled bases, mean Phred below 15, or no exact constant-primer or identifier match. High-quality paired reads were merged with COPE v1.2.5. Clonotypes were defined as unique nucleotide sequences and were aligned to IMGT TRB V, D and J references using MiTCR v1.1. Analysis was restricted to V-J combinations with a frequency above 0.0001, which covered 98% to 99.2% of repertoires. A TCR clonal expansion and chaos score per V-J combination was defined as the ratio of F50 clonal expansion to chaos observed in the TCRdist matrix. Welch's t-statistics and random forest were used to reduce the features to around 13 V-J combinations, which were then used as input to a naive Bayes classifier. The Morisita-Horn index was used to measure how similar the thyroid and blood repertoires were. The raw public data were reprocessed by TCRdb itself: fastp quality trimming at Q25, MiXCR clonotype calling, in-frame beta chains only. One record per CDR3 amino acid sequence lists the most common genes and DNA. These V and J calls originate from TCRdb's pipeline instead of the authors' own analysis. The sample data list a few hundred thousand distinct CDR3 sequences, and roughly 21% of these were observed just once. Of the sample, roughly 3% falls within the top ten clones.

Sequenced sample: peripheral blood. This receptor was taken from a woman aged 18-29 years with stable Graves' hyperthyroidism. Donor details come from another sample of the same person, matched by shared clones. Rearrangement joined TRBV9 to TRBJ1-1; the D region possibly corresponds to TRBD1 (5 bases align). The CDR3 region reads CASSGDPRDTEAFF. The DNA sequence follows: TGTGCCAGCAGCGGGGACCCCCGCGACACTGAAGCTTTCTTT.